A selection of T cell receptor beta chains follows, all from one sample in a study of technical replicates of blood from a handful of donors. Some clones are missing from TCRdb's copy, which holds only in-frame ones; the method was immunoSEQ multiplex PCR. The sample lists tens of thousands of clones; 92% were seen once. Sequencing was done on a sample of T cells isolated from PBMCs. The origin of the receptors is a human donor in good health. CDR3s include the opening cysteine and the closing phenylalanine or tryptophan. The D gene is left open where the match is weak.

j_call,d_call,v_call,cdr3_aa
TRBJ1-2,NA,TRBV7-3,CASSLFVGAGNGYTF
TRBJ1-1,NA,TRBV21-1,CASSKGQGALNTEAFF
TRBJ2-3,TRBD2,TRBV7-8,CASSLGTIRITDTQYF
TRBJ2-2,NA,TRBV7-3,CASSHASGVAGELFF
TRBJ1-1,NA,TRBV19,CASKERGEGTEAFF
TRBJ2-7,TRBD2,TRBV7-9,CASSSLAGGSEQYF
TRBJ2-1,NA,TRBV30,CAWSVIRGDEQFF
TRBJ1-1,TRBD1,TRBV7-2,CASSLDGTGDTEAFF
TRBJ2-3,TRBD1,TRBV30,CAWRPRDSPYTDTQYF
TRBJ1-1,NA,TRBV29-1,CSVKGRTEAFF
TRBJ2-7,NA,TRBV6-5,CASRSLEEYF
TRBJ2-7,TRBD2,TRBV6-5,CASSMTSGNYEQYF
TRBJ2-6,NA,TRBV7-2,CASSPRGGFGANVLTF
TRBJ1-2,TRBD1,TRBV28,CASSRVGQVILGYTF
TRBJ2-5,NA,TRBV15,CATSRAGMQETQYF
TRBJ2-3,NA,TRBV6-5,CASSYDGVQDTQYF
TRBJ1-1,TRBD1,TRBV7-3,CASSLTGTANTEAFF
TRBJ1-5,TRBD1,TRBV27,CASSLAGTGKFQPQHF
TRBJ2-3,NA,TRBV11-2,CASSSFRTYYTDTQYF
TRBJ1-3,NA,TRBV5-6,CASSLTRDLGGNTIYF